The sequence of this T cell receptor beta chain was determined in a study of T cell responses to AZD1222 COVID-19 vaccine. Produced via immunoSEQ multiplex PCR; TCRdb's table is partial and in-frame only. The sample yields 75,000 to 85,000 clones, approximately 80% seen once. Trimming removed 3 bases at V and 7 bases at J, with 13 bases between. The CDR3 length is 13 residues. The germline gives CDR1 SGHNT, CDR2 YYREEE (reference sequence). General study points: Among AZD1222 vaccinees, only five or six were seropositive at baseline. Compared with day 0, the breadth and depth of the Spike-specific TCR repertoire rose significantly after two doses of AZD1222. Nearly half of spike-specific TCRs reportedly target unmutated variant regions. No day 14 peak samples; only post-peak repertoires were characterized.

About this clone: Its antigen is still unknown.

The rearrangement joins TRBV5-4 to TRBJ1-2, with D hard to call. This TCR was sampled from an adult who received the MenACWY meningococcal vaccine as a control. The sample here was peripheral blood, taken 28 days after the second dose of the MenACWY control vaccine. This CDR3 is CASSSYGEGGYTF. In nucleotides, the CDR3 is TGTGCCAGCAGCTCTTACGGGGAGGGTGGCTACACCTTC. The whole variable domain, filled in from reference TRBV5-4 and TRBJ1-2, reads ETGVTQSPTHLIKTRGQQVTLRCSSQSGHNTVSWYQQALGQGPQFIFQYYREEENGRGNFPPRFSGLQFPNYSSELNVNALELDDSALYLCASSSYGEGGYTFGSGTRLTVV.